This is a list of T cell receptor beta chains from one sample in a study of CD8 T cells in Susac syndrome. TCRdb passed the immunoSEQ multiplex PCR reads through MiXCR, listing each CDR3 protein once. Of 200,000 or so distinct CDR3 sequences in the sample, 90% to 95% were seen once. Sequenced sample: CD4+ T cells from PBMCs. Receptors were obtained from a human donor with multiple sclerosis. Both conserved end residues are part of each CDR3. The D gene is left open where the match is weak. The size field is filled for only some rows; it gives once, few, many or a size class.

j_call d_call v_call clone_size cdr3_aa cdr3_nt
TRBJ2-7 - TRBV9 - CASSVALKGEQYF TGTGCCAGCAGCGTAGCCCTAAAGGGCGAGCAGTACTTC
TRBJ2-1 - TRBV11-2 - CASSLVLGNEQFF TGTGCCAGCAGCCTAGTTCTGGGTAATGAGCAGTTCTTC
TRBJ2-1 - TRBV24-1 - CATSITREQFF TGTGCCACCAGTATCACACGAGAGCAGTTCTTC
TRBJ2-1 - TRBV30 - CAWSVQREQFF TGTGCCTGGAGTGTACAAAGGGAGCAGTTCTTC
TRBJ2-2 - TRBV6-1 few CASSGDTGELFF TGTGCCAGCAGTGGGGACACCGGGGAGCTGTTTTTT
TRBJ2-1 - TRBV5-4 - CASSLSAGEQFF TGTGCCAGCAGCTTAAGTGCCGGCGAGCAGTTCTTC
TRBJ2-7 - TRBV30 - CAWTRGPYEQYF TGTGCCTGGACGCGAGGGCCCTACGAGCAGTACTTC
TRBJ2-7 TRBD1 TRBV30 - CAWSEDRGYEQYF TGTGCCTGGAGTGAGGACAGGGGCTACGAGCAGTACTTC
TRBJ2-7 TRBD2 TRBV20-1 - CSATAGLSYEQYF TGCAGTGCTACAGCGGGGCTCTCCTACGAGCAGTACTTC
TRBJ2-1 - TRBV3-1 - CASSQDRTMRQFF TGTGCCAGCAGCCAAGATAGAACGATGAGGCAGTTCTTC
TRBJ1-6 TRBD1 TRBV4-2 - CASSPTGGRSPLHF TGTGCCAGCAGCCCTACAGGGGGCCGATCACCCCTCCACTTT
TRBJ2-3 - TRBV29-1 once CSVEGFGVDTQYF TGCAGCGTTGAAGGGTTCGGGGTAGATACGCAGTATTTT
TRBJ2-3 - TRBV20-1 once CSAGGNPDTQYF TGCAGTGCAGGGGGAAACCCAGATACGCAGTATTTT
TRBJ1-4 - TRBV5-1 - CASSLDARGDEKLFF TGCGCCAGCAGCTTGGATGCGCGGGGTGATGAAAAACTGTTTTTT
TRBJ2-6 - TRBV7-9 - CASSLPWAAGANVLTF TGTGCCAGCAGCTTACCGTGGGCAGCTGGGGCCAACGTCCTGACTTTC
TRBJ2-5 - TRBV7-9 - CASTFLEETQYF TGTGCCAGCACCTTCCTCGAAGAGACCCAGTACTTC
TRBJ2-7 TRBD1 TRBV12-3/TRBV12-4 - CASSLWDRGNEQYF TGTGCCAGCAGTTTATGGGACAGGGGGAACGAGCAGTACTTC
TRBJ1-1 - TRBV7-2 - CATSLTRAFVRTFGKAFF TGTGCCACCTCACTCACTCGGGCCTTCGTGAGGACGTTTGGGAAAGCTTTCTTT
TRBJ2-1 TRBD2 TRBV10-3 - CAILREGFNEQFF TGTGCCATCCTTCGGGAGGGCTTCAATGAGCAGTTCTTC
TRBJ2-2 TRBD2 TRBV4-2 - CASSQKAGGGNTGELFF TGTGCCAGCAGCCAAAAAGCGGGGGGCGGAAACACCGGGGAGCTGTTTTTT
TRBJ1-2 - TRBV5-6 - CASSLGRADYGYTF TGTGCCAGCAGTTTGGGACGGGCGGACTATGGCTACACCTTC
TRBJ2-7 TRBD2 TRBV20-1 - CSAFSRSGSYEQYF TGCAGTGCTTTTTCTCGGAGCGGGAGTTACGAGCAGTACTTC
TRBJ2-5 - TRBV10-2 - CARHEVRIETQYF TGCGCCAGACATGAGGTCAGAATAGAGACCCAGTACTTC
TRBJ2-3 TRBD1 TRBV24-1 - CASQGVTDTQYF TGTGCCTCACAGGGGGTAACAGATACGCAGTATTTT
TRBJ2-7 - TRBV7-2 - CASSIGEGSGYEQYF TGTGCCAGCAGTATAGGCGAAGGTAGCGGCTACGAGCAGTACTTC
TRBJ2-4 TRBD1 TRBV7-9 - CASSMDRVYIQYF TGTGCCAGCAGCATGGACAGGGTGTACATTCAGTACTTC
TRBJ2-1 TRBD1 TRBV29-1 - CSVDRDRVRNEQFF TGCAGCGTTGACCGGGACAGGGTTAGAAATGAGCAGTTCTTC
TRBJ2-2 - TRBV5-1 - CASSTGQNTGELFF TGCGCCAGCAGCACGGGACAGAACACCGGGGAGCTGTTTTTT
TRBJ2-7 - TRBV30 - CAWSKRHSSYEQYF TGTGCCTGGAGTAAGAGGCACAGCTCCTACGAGCAGTACTTC
TRBJ1-5 - TRBV30 - CAWSYARDQPQHF TGTGCCTGGAGTTACGCGAGAGATCAGCCCCAGCATTTT
TRBJ1-2 - TRBV23-1 - CASSQLFDGGNYGYTF TGCGCCAGCAGTCAGCTTTTCGACGGAGGGAACTATGGCTACACCTTC
TRBJ1-5 - TRBV27 - CASSSWNSPNPQHF TGTGCCAGCAGTTCTTGGAACAGTCCAAATCCCCAGCATTTT
TRBJ1-2 - TRBV27 - CASSSGGRAYGYTF TGTGCCAGCAGCTCAGGTGGTCGCGCCTATGGCTACACCTTC
TRBJ2-1 - TRBV29-1 - CSVVSSYNEQFF TGCAGCGTTGTAAGCTCCTACAATGAGCAGTTCTTC
TRBJ2-7 - TRBV30 - CAWSEHPYEQYF TGTGCCTGGAGTGAACATCCCTACGAGCAGTACTTC
TRBJ1-1 TRBD1 TRBV30 - CAWNAFYRGRGEAFF TGTGCCTGGAACGCATTCTACAGGGGGCGAGGTGAAGCTTTCTTT
TRBJ2-7 - TRBV12-3/TRBV12-4 - CASSPRETYEQYF TGTGCCAGCAGTCCCCGTGAAACCTACGAGCAGTACTTC
TRBJ1-2 - TRBV12-3/TRBV12-4 once CASAQFNYGYTF TGTGCCAGCGCACAGTTCAACTATGGCTACACCTTC
TRBJ1-1 - TRBV20-1 - CSATYSTLNTEAFF TGCAGTGCTACGTACTCTACATTGAACACTGAAGCTTTCTTT
TRBJ2-7 - TRBV2 - CASSGPPTYEQYF TGTGCCAGCTCGGGACCCCCGACCTACGAGCAGTACTTC
TRBJ1-5 - TRBV3-1 once CASSLLDSNQPQHF TGTGCCAGCAGCTTACTGGATAGCAATCAGCCCCAGCATTTT
TRBJ2-7 - TRBV5-1 few CASTRGSSNEQYF TGCGCCAGCACCCGGGGCTCATCTAACGAGCAGTACTTC
TRBJ2-7 - TRBV29-1 - CSARLAGYEQYF TGCAGCGCTCGACTGGCGGGGTACGAGCAGTACTTC
TRBJ1-1 - TRBV12-3/TRBV12-4 once CASSLGVEAFF TGTGCCAGCAGTTTAGGGGTTGAAGCTTTCTTT
TRBJ1-2 - TRBV15 - CATSRDGQGYGYTF TGTGCCACCAGCAGAGATGGTCAGGGCTATGGCTACACCTTC
TRBJ1-5 - TRBV24-1 - CATSAGGEQPQHF TGTGCCACCAGTGCGGGGGGCGAACAGCCCCAGCATTTT
TRBJ2-5 - TRBV7-2 once CASSSERAKETQYF TGTGCCAGCAGCTCCGAAAGGGCCAAAGAGACCCAGTACTTC
TRBJ2-7 - TRBV6-6 - CASTRPGNLHEQYF TGTGCCAGCACTCGCCCGGGGAATCTCCACGAGCAGTACTTC
TRBJ1-2 - TRBV7-2 - CATPQGPYPPYGYTF TGTGCCACACCACAGGGCCCATACCCGCCCTATGGCTACACCTTC
TRBJ2-7 - TRBV3-1 - CASSVRPTGREQYF TGTGCCAGCAGCGTTCGACCGACCGGACGCGAGCAGTACTTC
TRBJ1-1 TRBD1 TRBV19 - CASSPPGQGNTEAFF TGTGCCAGTAGTCCGCCGGGACAGGGAAACACTGAAGCTTTCTTT
TRBJ1-1 - TRBV18 - CASHYTNTEAFF TGTGCCAGCCACTATACGAACACTGAAGCTTTCTTT